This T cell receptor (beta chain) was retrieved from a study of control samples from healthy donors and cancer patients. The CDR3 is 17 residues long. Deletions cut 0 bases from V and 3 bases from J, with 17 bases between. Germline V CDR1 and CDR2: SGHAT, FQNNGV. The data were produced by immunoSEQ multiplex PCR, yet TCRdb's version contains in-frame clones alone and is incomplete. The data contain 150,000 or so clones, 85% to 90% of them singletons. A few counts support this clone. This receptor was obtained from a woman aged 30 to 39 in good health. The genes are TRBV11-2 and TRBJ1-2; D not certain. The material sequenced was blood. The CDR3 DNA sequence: TGTGCCAGCAGCTTAGACCTGAGCCCCAGGAGGGACTATGGCTACACCTTC. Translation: CASSLDLSPRRDYGYTF.